This T cell receptor beta chain was sequenced during a study of neurological immune-mediated disorders. TCRdb reprocessed the 5' RACE reads via MiXCR and lists one record per CDR3 protein. The table records about 60,000 distinct CDR3 sequences, around 4.4% of them present only once. CDR1 and CDR2 from the germline V gene are DFQATT and SNEGSKA (reference sequence). CDR3 length equals 13 residues. Losses at the gene ends were 5 bases for V and 0 bases for J; bases not matched to a gene: 4. This clonotype was recorded at least ten times. V gene TRBV20-1 combines with J gene TRBJ2-7, with TRBD1 identical over 7 bases. Sequenced: PBMCs. The sequence was collected from a man between 45 and 60 years old with multiple sclerosis. The chain's CDR3 is CSAGGQSSYEQYF. CDR3 nucleotide sequence: TGCAGTGCTGGGGGACAGAGCTCCTACGAGCAGTACTTC.